This section outlines one T cell receptor (beta chain) sequence together with its context. At least ten counts were recorded for this clonotype. Its antigen remains unidentified. Base qualities are not at hand, and no much larger clone is one base apart. The protocol used for the library was UMI-ligation and nested PCR. An equimolar mix of two oligonucleotides covering both TRBC1 and TRBC2 was used as the beta constant-region primer. A single-stranded oligonucleotide containing the SP2 primer and a 12-nucleotide UMI was joined to the 3' end of the cDNA by T4 RNA ligase 1. Four rounds of PCR were used to amplify ligated cDNA, with nested alpha and beta constant-region primers being used together with the SP2 primer. Incubation of the ligation reaction lasted 20-24 hours at 16 degrees C. PCR2 was typically performed as a SYBR Green qPCR and was stopped at a predetermined threshold so that over-amplification was prevented. Agencourt AMPure XP magnetic beads were used for all purifications after the first. Library amounts were measured by Qubit and library quality was assessed on a TapeStation, where the main peak was expected at around 650 bp. Pooled libraries were sequenced on an Illumina MiSeq using v2 2x251 paired-end kits, and typically 1-2 million reads were obtained per sample. Libraries were pooled at approximately 3.6 nM per sample, and 5-7% PhiX was added to improve cluster recognition. The source study handled its data this way. FASTQ reads processed by Demultiplexor were assigned V and J genes by Decombinator through tag matching that tolerated a single base-pair mismatch. UMIs were used by Collapsinator to correct both sequencing errors and frequency errors arising from PCR heterogeneity. TCRs were translated and CDR3s were extracted from the conserved cysteine to the FGXG phenylalanine by CDR3Translator, with non-productive sequences being flagged. Repertoires were subsampled to equal numbers of UMI-defined TCRs before Gini, Shannon entropy and inverse Simpson indices were calculated. Within the linear range, a power law was fitted by maximum likelihood to the distributions of clonotype abundance. Similar UMI counts, unique TCR numbers and clonal distributions were obtained with the pipeline and with MIGEC on one naive CD8 sample. Repertoires were searched for around 8,000 CMV-associated CDR3 sequences compiled from VDJdb and a published dataset. Using fastp at Q25 and MiXCR, TCRdb reprocessed the public reads and kept productive beta chains. Entries are consolidated by CDR3 protein sequence, retaining the most common genes and DNA. The V and J calls come from TCRdb's annotation, not from the publication. The sample table shows around 90,000 distinct CDR3 sequences, and over 7% are seen once. The top ten constitute roughly 1.6% of the sample.

The data stem from a study of naive and memory T cell subsets (dated by TCRdb to the late 2010s). About the full investigation: The study applied an open-source, UMI-based TCR alpha and beta sequencing pipeline to sorted naive and memory peripheral blood T cell subsets. RNA was DNase-treated and reverse transcribed with TCR constant-region primers, mostly using SuperScript III. The results of the functional CMV T cell responses matched the IgG serology results in every case. Study-level results and caveats: A power law was followed by TCR abundance, with an exponent that differed between naive and memory subsets but was consistent across the three individuals. The repertoire findings for the naive and memory subsets could not be validated against a ground truth, as none was available. A clonotype was defined as a single alpha or beta chain sequence rather than as a paired alpha/beta receptor. RNA-based TCR counts may be influenced by expression changes linked to T cell activation and differentiation. In both CD4 and CD8 cells, the Gini index increased while Shannon and inverse Simpson diversity decreased from naive through CM, EM and EMRA. After error correction, over 90% of naive TCR sequences appeared only once, giving much steeper abundance distributions than memory subsets.

The V and J ends are trimmed by 1 base and 7 bases, leaving 11 bases between them. The germline V gene (reference sequence) specifies DFQATT as CDR1 and SNEGSKA as CDR2. Reading from cysteine to phenylalanine, the CDR3 counts 12 amino acids. The read is trimmed to its CDR3 DNA, 36 bases read in frame from base 1. TCR alpha and beta chain libraries were amplified separately from the second PCR step onward. CMV status of each donor was established by measuring IFNgamma production from CD4+ T cells after fresh PBMCs were stimulated overnight with CMV viral lysate. Miltenyi beads were used first to positively select CD4 T cells, and CD8 T cells were then positively selected from the CD4-negative fraction. Cells stained for CD3, CD4, CD8, CD45RA, CD27 and a live/dead dye were sorted on a BD Aria II into four subsets by CD45RA and CD27. Blood was obtained from three healthy volunteers, and the blood from each volunteer was fractionated into CD4 and CD8 T cells and subsequently into four differentiation subsets. Around 120 ml of peripheral blood was collected from each donor, and PBMC were isolated from the blood using Ficoll-Paque PLUS density-gradient centrifugation. The sorted cells were lysed in RLT buffer, after which RNA was extracted using a Qiagen RNeasy kit and kept at -80 degrees C.

The material sequenced was central memory CD4+ T cells from blood. What the cell subset or site label conveys for this sample: central memory, CD45RA- CD27+. In this chain, TRBV20-1 is recombined with TRBJ2-7; confidence is insufficient to name the D gene. The sequence was collected from a human donor in good health. The DNA sequence is given as TGCAGTGCTAGAGTAAATAACGGGGAGCAGTACTTC. This codes for CSARVNNGEQYF.